The source of this TCR beta chain is a study of cytomegalovirus exposure and HLA in healthy donors. This clone came up a few times. Using immunoSEQ multiplex PCR, the repertoire was profiled, and TCRdb retains in-frame clones only, with some absent. The top ten hold 9% to 13% of the sample, which has about 88,000 clones, approximately 84% seen once. The donors were part of the validation cohort, which consisted of over a hundred subjects and was separate from the first cohort of 666 subjects. This CDR3 is 15 amino acids long. With 6 bases clipped from V and 7 bases from J, the junction kept 8 bases outside the gene matches. The germline V gene encodes CDR1 WSHSY and CDR2 SAAADI.

Sequencing input: PBMCs. The clonotype comes from a woman between 18 and 30 years old in good health and CMV-seropositive. The rearrangement uses TRBV10-2 and TRBJ2-1; 11 bases fit TRBD2. This CDR3 reads CASSIAGGPGNEQFF. The DNA of the CDR3 is TGCGCCAGCAGCATAGCGGGGGGGCCGGGGAATGAGCAGTTCTTC.